Following are 32 T cell receptor beta chains from one sample sequenced in a study of T cell responses to AZD1222 COVID-19 vaccine. Libraries were prepared by immunoSEQ multiplex PCR; TCRdb keeps only in-frame clonotypes and omits some of them. The sample contains around 99,000 clones, about 90% of which appear only once. This material consisted of peripheral blood, taken 28 days after the second AZD1222 dose. These receptors came from an adult who received the AZD1222 COVID-19 vaccine.

The chain joins TRBV29-1 to TRBJ2-7; TRBD1 agrees at 10 bases. Per the germline V gene, CDR1 is SQVTM and CDR2 is ANQGSEA. This CDR3 is 13 amino acids long. V trimming: 6 bases; J trimming: 2 bases; junction bases outside the gene matches: 4. Here the CDR3 DNA reads TGCAGCGTGGAGGGACAGGGGACCTACGAGCAGTACTTC. Encoded protein: CSVEGQGTYEQYF.

The chain couples TRBV28 to TRBJ1-1; D unclear. Germline-derived CDR1 and CDR2 are MDHEN and SYDVKM. Trimming shortened V by 4 bases and J by 8 bases, and 11 bases separated the two germline ends. This CDR3 spans 12 amino acids. The CDR3 DNA sequence: TGTGCCAGCAGTTATAGGCCGGGCGAAGCTTTCTTT. Translation gives CASSYRPGEAFF.

The V and J genes are TRBV5-1 and TRBJ2-2; 8 nucleotides match TRBD1. V shed 1 base and J 4 bases; nucleotides not matched to a gene: 3. The germline gives CDR1 SGHRS, CDR2 YFSETQ. CDR3 length equals 15 residues. The CDR3 protein is CASSLRQGSTGELFF. CDR3 in DNA: TGCGCCAGCAGCTTGCGACAGGGGTCCACCGGGGAGCTGTTTTTT.

The chain is built from TRBV7-9 and TRBJ1-2; D possibly corresponds to TRBD1 (5 bases). The length of the CDR3 is 16 residues. CDR1 and CDR2 (germline): SEHNR, FQNEAQ (reference sequence). Trimming left V 1 base short and J 8 bases short, with 20 bases between. The CDR3 DNA follows: TGTGCCAGCAGCTTAGGGCCAACGGAGCCGTCAGGGGGCTACACCTTC. Its translation is CASSLGPTEPSGGYTF.

The chain joins TRBV12-3 or TRBV12-4 to TRBJ2-2, with D hard to call. The CDR3 is 11 amino acids. The V and J ends lost 3 bases and 4 bases respectively, with 0 bases between them. The CDR3, as DNA: TGTGCCAGCAGTTTCACCGGGGAGCTGTTTTTT. Translation: CASSFTGELFF.

The chain carries TRBV10-3 and TRBJ1-2, with D tentatively TRBD1 (5 bases). CDR3 length: 12 residues. Trimming cost V 4 bases and J 2 bases, with 5 bases left between them. Looked up from germline, CDR1 is ENHRY and CDR2 is SYGVKD. The CDR3 DNA reads as TGTGCCATCAGTGGGGACAACTATGGCTACACCTTC. Protein: CAISGDNYGYTF.

The chain uses TRBV6-2 or TRBV6-3 and TRBJ2-3; 9 nucleotides match TRBD1. CDR1 and CDR2 (germline): MNHEY, SVGEGT. The CDR3 spans 14 residues. The junction had 4 bases not matched to a gene; V was cut back by 4 bases and J by 5 bases. Here the CDR3 DNA reads TGTGCCAGCAGTTTCACAGGGGGCCAAGATACGCAGTATTTT. Its translation is CASSFTGGQDTQYF.

This chain links TRBV11-3 with TRBJ2-5; D is perhaps TRBD1 or TRBD2 (6 bases each). The ends were cut back, 4 bases at V and 5 bases at J, with 17 bases in the middle. The CDR3 covers 15 residues. CDR1 is SGHNT and CDR2 is YENEEA in the germline V gene. The CDR3 loop is CASSSQGTLGETQYF. As DNA, the CDR3 is TGTGCCAGCAGCTCGCAGGGGACTCTGGGTGAGACCCAGTACTTC.

By its share, this clone is medium-sized. V gene TRBV6-4 combines with J gene TRBJ2-3; the match to TRBD2 covers 11 bases. Trimming at V came to 2 bases and at J to 4 bases, leaving 2 bases not matched to a gene. Germline V gene sequence: CDR1 MRHNA, CDR2 SNTAGT. CDR3 size: 15 residues. The CDR3 coding sequence is TGTGCCAGCAGTGACGGTAGCGGGGGGGCAGATACGCAGTATTTT. This sequence encodes CASSDGSGGADTQYF.

The chain is built from TRBV7-8 and TRBJ2-3; 7 bases agree with TRBD1. Looked up from germline, CDR1 is SGHVS and CDR2 is FQNEAQ. There are 15 residues in the CDR3. V dropped 5 bases and J dropped 0; count of bases not matched to a gene: 5. The CDR3 here is CASSTRQGSTDTQYF. The CDR3 DNA sequence: TGTGCCAGCAGCACGCGACAGGGAAGCACAGATACGCAGTATTTT.

The V call is TRBV19, the J call TRBJ2-5, with D unresolved. CDR3 length: 16 residues. Per the germline V gene, CDR1 is LNHDA and CDR2 is SQIVND (reference sequence). Trimming took off 3 bases at V and 4 bases at J, with 18 bases between the two ends. In DNA, the CDR3 is TGTGCCAGTAGTATGGGCGGCTGGGGTCCAGGAGAGACCCAGTACTTC. This sequence encodes CASSMGGWGPGETQYF.

J is TRBJ1-6 and V is TRBV6-5; 8 bases line up with TRBD1. J lost 6 bases, V lost 0 bases, and 4 bases had no gene match. The CDR3 loop spans 16 amino acids. Germline V gene lookup returns CDR1 MNHEY and CDR2 SVGAGI. The CDR3 spells CASSYSYDRGNSPLHF. As DNA, the CDR3 is TGTGCCAGCAGTTACTCTTATGACAGGGGTAATTCACCCCTCCACTTT.

The V call is TRBV4-3, the J call TRBJ2-7; TRBD2 matches 7 bases. The CDR3 has 15 residues. Unmatched junction bases numbered 4, after V lost 0 bases and J lost 2 bases. Germline V lookup: CDR1 LGHNA, CDR2 YSLEER. The CDR3 nucleotides read TGCGCCAGCAGCCAAGATGGCGGGGGAGCCTACGAGCAGTACTTC. It yields the protein CASSQDGGGAYEQYF.

The rearrangement links TRBV7-9 to TRBJ1-5, with 12 bases lining up with TRBD1. Germline V lookup: CDR1 SEHNR, CDR2 FQNEAQ (reference sequence). V was pared by 5 bases and J by 7 bases, with 9 bases of the junction left unmatched. This CDR3 has 16 residues. The CDR3 DNA follows: TGTGCCAGCAGCACCGCCGGGACAGGGGGCTGGCAGCCCCAGCATTTT. The encoded protein is CASSTAGTGGWQPQHF. The full variable domain, rest sourced from reference TRBV7-9 and TRBJ1-5, is DTGVSQNPRHKITKRGQNVTFRCDPISEHNRLYWYRQTLGQGPEFLTYFQNEAQLEKSRLLSDRFSAERPKGSFSTLEIQRTEQGDSAMYLCASSTAGTGGWQPQHFGDGTRLSIL.

This sequence joins TRBV4-1 and TRBJ1-4; D is undetermined. The CDR3 spans 16 residues. Trimming shortened V by 3 bases and J by 5 bases, and 16 bases separated the two germline ends. CDR1 is MGHRA, CDR2 YSYEKL, per germline. CDR3 sequence reads: CASSHILRTRNEKLFF. CDR3 nucleotides: TGCGCCAGCAGCCACATCCTCAGGACCAGAAATGAAAAACTGTTTTTT.

This clone appeared a single time. The genes are TRBV27 and TRBJ2-5, with D perhaps matching TRBD1 (5 bases). V was pared by 6 bases and J by 3 bases, with 14 bases between. CDR3 length equals 14 residues. Per the germline V gene, CDR1 is MNHEY and CDR2 is SMNVEV (reference sequence). CDR3 sequence: CASSPNDSEETQYF. The CDR3 DNA sequence: TGTGCCAGCAGCCCTAATGACAGTGAAGAGACCCAGTACTTC.

The chain recombines TRBV28 with TRBJ1-1; D perhaps matches TRBD1 (6 bases). Trimming shortened V by 4 bases and J by 5 bases, and 20 bases separated the two germline ends. The CDR3 is 16 residues long. Germline V lookup: CDR1 MDHEN, CDR2 SYDVKM. The CDR3 spells CASSSTGGARGTEAFF. Written as DNA, the CDR3 is TGTGCCAGCAGTTCCACTGGGGGGGCGCGCGGGACTGAAGCTTTCTTT. The entire variable domain, with the rest obtained from reference TRBV28 and TRBJ1-1, is as follows: DVKVTQSSRYLVKRTGEKVFLECVQDMDHENMFWYRQDPGLGLRLIYFSYDVKMKEKGDIPEGYSVSREKKERFSLILESASTNQTSMYLCASSSTGGARGTEAFFGQGTRLTVV.

This chain joins TRBV5-1 and TRBJ2-3; 11 bases match TRBD2. From germline, CDR1 is SGHRS and CDR2 YFSETQ. The CDR3 extends over 17 amino acids. V shed 4 bases and J 2 bases; nucleotides not matched to a gene: 9. In DNA, the CDR3 is TGCGCCAGCAGCAGCCGACTAGCGGGGACCTTCACAGATACGCAGTATTTT. Translated: CASSSRLAGTFTDTQYF.

This clone was detected a few times. The V gene is TRBV6-5, the J gene TRBJ1-1, with TRBD1 matching over 7 bases. Germline values: CDR1 MNHEY, CDR2 SVGAGI. V shed 5 bases and J 0 bases; nucleotides not matched to a gene: 3. The CDR3 has 14 amino acids. The CDR3: CASSHGQVNTEAFF. CDR3 coding DNA: TGTGCCAGCAGTCACGGACAGGTGAACACTGAAGCTTTCTTT.

The V and J genes are TRBV7-9 and TRBJ2-3, with D possibly being TRBD2 (5 bases). This CDR3 is 16 amino acids long. V shed 2 bases and J shed 1 base, with 13 bases lying between them. Germline V CDR1 and CDR2: SEHNR, FQNEAQ (reference sequence). CDR3 residues: CASSLSSGLRTDTQYF. In nucleotides, the CDR3 is TGTGCCAGCAGCTTATCGAGCGGACTCCGCACAGATACGCAGTATTTT.

The chain employs TRBV2 and TRBJ2-1, with D possibly matching TRBD2 (5 bases). V dropped 4 bases and J dropped 15 bases, with 22 bases sitting between them. The CDR3 loop spans 14 amino acids. In germline, CDR1 is SNHLY, CDR2 FYNNEI. CDR3 protein: CASSGRWGSRVLFF. The CDR3 nucleotides are TGTGCCAGCAGTGGAAGGTGGGGATCGAGGGTGTTGTTCTTC.

V and J are TRBV6-6 and TRBJ2-7, with TRBD2 as a possible D gene (6 bases). V shed 7 bases and J shed 4 bases, with 14 bases lying between them. The CDR3 has 13 amino acids. Germline lookup yields CDR1 MNHNY and CDR2 SVGAGI (reference sequence). The CDR3 reads CASTSFGRYEQYF. Here the CDR3 DNA reads TGTGCCAGCACTTCATTTGGGAGGTACGAGCAGTACTTC.

The rearrangement links TRBV28 to TRBJ1-2; tentative D call: TRBD1 (5 bases). V was shortened by 5 bases and J by 7 bases, with 20 bases between the two germline ends. The CDR3 runs 15 residues. Germline CDR1 and CDR2: MDHEN and SYDVKM. The chain's CDR3 is CASSGADTALSGYTF. The CDR3 DNA sequence: TGTGCCAGCAGTGGGGCGGATACAGCGCTGAGTGGCTACACCTTC.

Only a few counts were recorded for this clone. The V gene is TRBV24-1, the J gene TRBJ1-3, with D hard to call. Trimming removed 0 bases from V and 4 bases from J, with 6 bases in between. The CDR3 contains 14 residues. Germline V gene data show CDR1 as KGHDR and CDR2 as SFDVKD. CDR3 nucleotide sequence: TGTGCCACCAGTGATTTGCGGGAGGGAAACACCATATATTTT. Translated: CATSDLREGNTIYF.

CDR3 coding DNA: TGTGCCAGCAGAAACTACAGGGCCTATGGCTACACCTTC. This gives the protein CASRNYRAYGYTF. This sequence joins TRBV11-2 and TRBJ1-2; D may be TRBD1 (6 bases). Trimming removed 6 bases from V and 4 bases from J, with 12 bases in between. CDR1 SGHAT and CDR2 FQNNGV come from the germline V gene. The CDR3 sequence is 13 residues long.

This chain connects TRBV5-1 to TRBJ2-3; unclear D gene. The CDR3 totals 12 residues. V was shortened by 2 bases and J by 6 bases, with 7 bases between the two germline ends. Germline CDR1 reads SGHRS; CDR2 reads YFSETQ. The DNA for the CDR3 is TGCGCCAGCAGCTTTACAAGTGATACGCAGTATTTT. Residues: CASSFTSDTQYF.

V usage is TRBV9 and J usage is TRBJ2-3; 8 bases are a match to TRBD2. V lost 2 bases and J lost 3; bases outside the gene matches: 8. Germline assignment: CDR1 SGDLS and CDR2 YYNGEE. The CDR3 totals 16 residues. CDR3 nucleotide sequence: TGTGCCAGCAGCGTTCTTAGCAGCGGGGGAACAGATACGCAGTATTTT. Amino acids: CASSVLSSGGTDTQYF.

The chain recombines TRBV3-1 (or the pseudogene TRBV3-2) with TRBJ2-5; 11 bases match TRBD2. Germline V gene data show CDR1 as LGHDT and CDR2 as YNNKEL (reference sequence). J gave up 2 bases and V 3 bases, and 8 bases lay outside the gene matches. The CDR3 length is 17 residues. The CDR3 nucleotides are TGTGCCAGCAGCCACCTACTTCGACTAGCGGGGCAAGAGACCCAGTACTTC. Translated, it gives CASSHLLRLAGQETQYF.

V gene TRBV10-3 combines with J gene TRBJ2-1, with 7 bases aligning to TRBD2. This CDR3 comprises 16 residues. J gave up 13 bases and V 6 bases, and 21 bases lay outside the gene matches. Per germline, CDR1 ENHRY and CDR2 SYGVKD. The CDR3 sequence is CAISPSGTTQRGGQFF. Written as DNA, the CDR3 is TGTGCCATCAGCCCGTCCGGGACTACACAAAGGGGTGGTCAGTTCTTC.

The chain couples TRBV6-6 to TRBJ1-1, with D hard to call. Germline lookup yields CDR1 MNHNY and CDR2 SVGAGI (reference sequence). The CDR3 is 13 amino acids. Trimming left V 4 bases short and J 1 base short, with 7 bases between. The CDR3 DNA reads TGTGCCAGCAGTTTTCCAGGGAACACTGAAGCTTTCTTT. Translated: CASSFPGNTEAFF.

There are a few counts of this clone. The chain joins TRBV9 to TRBJ1-4; D not resolved. In germline, CDR1 is SGDLS, CDR2 YYNGEE. The CDR3 has 12 residues. Deletions cut 3 bases from V and 4 bases from J, with 4 bases between. The CDR3 DNA sequence: TGTGCCAGCAGCGCCCGTAATGAAAAACTGTTTTTT. Amino acid sequence: CASSARNEKLFF.

The chain joins TRBV7-3 to TRBJ1-6, with D maybe TRBD1 (5 bases). Germline-derived CDR1 and CDR2 are SGHTA and FQGTGA. V gave up 1 base and J gave up 8 bases, with 12 bases separating them. This CDR3 has 15 residues. CDR3 amino acids: CASSLIGQGYSPLHF. CDR3 coding DNA: TGTGCCAGCAGCTTAATCGGCCAGGGTTATTCACCCCTCCACTTT.